These 32 T cell receptor beta chains were all obtained from the same sample, sequenced in a study of blood T cell repertoires in COVID-19. Some clones are missing from TCRdb's copy, which holds only in-frame ones; the method was immunoSEQ multiplex PCR. Of about 88,000 clones in the sample, over 75% are singletons; the top ten hold around 3%. Sequenced input: peripheral blood. Receptors were obtained from a woman aged 80 or over with acute or convalescent COVID-19.

The chain uses TRBV11-2 and TRBJ1-5; no definite D call. Trimming left V 1 base short and J 0 bases short, with 4 bases between. The germline V gene encodes CDR1 SGHAT and CDR2 FQNNGV. The CDR3 is made up of 14 amino acids. CDR3: CASSLGGSNQPQHF. The CDR3 nucleotides are TGTGCCAGCAGCTTAGGCGGTAGCAATCAGCCCCAGCATTTT.

V usage is TRBV7-2 and J usage is TRBJ2-7; 10 bases agree with TRBD2. Germline V gives CDR1 SGHTA, CDR2 FQGNSA. CDR3 length: 15 amino acids. V lost 5 bases and J lost 4; bases outside the gene matches: 8. The CDR3 reads CASSQSGRASYEQYF. In DNA form, the CDR3 reads TGTGCCAGCAGCCAAAGCGGGAGGGCTTCATACGAGCAGTACTTC. The variable domain in full, completed from reference TRBV7-2 and TRBJ2-7, reads GAGVSQSPSNKVTEKGKDVELRCDPISGHTALYWYRQSLGQGLEFLIYFQGNSAPDKSGLPSDRFSAERTGGSVSTLTIQRTQQEDSAVYLCASSQSGRASYEQYFGPGTRLTVT.

V is TRBV19 and J is TRBJ2-2; D may be TRBD1 (5 bases). The germline V gene has CDR1 LNHDA and CDR2 SQIVND (reference sequence). This CDR3 contains 12 residues. V lost 7 bases and J lost 5, with 8 bases in between. CDR3 nucleotide sequence: TGTGCCAGTAATGCAGGGACCGGGGAGCTGTTTTTT. It specifies CASNAGTGELFF.

The J gene is TRBJ2-3, the V gene TRBV7-2; TRBD2 matches at 8 bases. Germline V gene data show CDR1 as SGHTA and CDR2 as FQGNSA. The CDR3 is 13 amino acids. Trimming took 4 bases from V and 14 from J; bases not matched to a gene: 11. CDR3 sequence (DNA): TGTGCCAGCAGCTCCAGCCCCGGACTAGCCCCGTATTTT. Translated, it gives CASSSSPGLAPYF.

This sequence joins TRBV5-1 and TRBJ1-2; 7 positions agree with TRBD1. Germline trimming cut 2 bases from V and 0 bases from J; bases unmatched to any gene: 1. From germline, CDR1 is SGHRS and CDR2 YFSETQ. The CDR3 spans 14 residues. The CDR3 DNA reads TGCGCCAGCAGCTTAGGGACAGCTAACTATGGCTACACCTTC. Amino acids: CASSLGTANYGYTF.

This rearrangement joins TRBV30 to TRBJ1-2, with unresolved D. The CDR3 is made up of 11 amino acids. The germline V and J ends were trimmed by 4 bases and 12 bases, with 15 bases remaining between them. Germline assignment: CDR1 GTSNPN and CDR2 SVGIG (reference sequence). This CDR3 reads CAWTTFTANTF. The CDR3 bases are TGTGCCTGGACTACCTTTACCGCCAACACCTTC.

The chain is built from TRBV7-9 and TRBJ2-7; 10 nucleotides align to TRBD2. CDR1 and CDR2 from the germline V gene are SEHNR and FQNEAQ (reference sequence). Germline trimming cut 5 bases from V and 2 bases from J; bases unmatched to any gene: 6. The CDR3 consists of 15 residues. The CDR3 loop is CASSPRTSGPYEQYF. The CDR3 coding sequence is TGTGCCAGCAGCCCCAGGACTAGCGGTCCCTACGAGCAGTACTTC.

The V call is TRBV18, the J call TRBJ1-2, with 8 positions matching TRBD1. V dropped 2 bases and J dropped 8; count of bases not matched to a gene: 7. The CDR3 length is 14 residues. Germline V gene lookup returns CDR1 KGHSH and CDR2 LQKENI. The CDR3 protein is CASSPLESGGGYTF. In nucleotides, the CDR3 is TGTGCCAGCTCACCATTGGAATCAGGGGGCGGCTACACCTTC. Using reference TRBV18 and TRBJ1-2 for the parts outside the CDR3, the full variable domain is NAGVMQNPRHLVRRRGQEARLRCSPMKGHSHVYWYRQLPEEGLKFMVYLQKENIIDESGMPKERFSAEFPKEGPSILRIQQVVRGDSAAYFCASSPLESGGGYTFGSGTRLTVV.

This clone appeared a few times. The DNA for the CDR3 is TGTGCCAGCAGCGGTCTAGCGGGAGACTACAATGAGCAGTTCTTC. Translation: CASSGLAGDYNEQFF. J is TRBJ2-1 and V is TRBV2; 10 bases agree with TRBD2. CDR3 length: 15 residues. The germline V gene has CDR1 SNHLY and CDR2 FYNNEI. The ends lost 6 bases at V and 3 bases at J; junction bases unmatched: 5.

V gene TRBV25-1 combines with J gene TRBJ1-1; D possibly corresponds to TRBD1 (6 bases). V lost 8 bases to trimming and J lost 4 bases, with 14 bases between them. Germline values: CDR1 MGHDK, CDR2 SYGVNS. The CDR3 runs to 13 residues. The CDR3: CASGRQEFTEAFF. Written as DNA, the CDR3 is TGTGCCAGCGGCCGACAGGAATTCACTGAAGCTTTCTTT.

V and J are TRBV5-1 and TRBJ2-6, with D hard to call. This CDR3 spans 15 amino acids. Germline V CDR1 and CDR2: SGHRS, YFSETQ. V lost 0 bases and J 4 bases, leaving 8 bases between the germline ends. The CDR3 loop is CASSLAFPGANVLTF. CDR3 DNA: TGCGCCAGCAGCTTGGCCTTTCCGGGGGCCAACGTCCTGACTTTC.

The chain is built from TRBV19 and TRBJ2-2, with 11 bases matching TRBD2. The V gene end was trimmed by 4 bases and the J gene end by 8 bases; junction bases not matched to a gene: 6. CDR3 size: 15 residues. CDR1 and CDR2 from the germline V gene are LNHDA and SQIVND (reference sequence). The CDR3, as DNA: TGTGCCAGTAGTAGTCCTAGCGGGAGGACGGGGGAGCTGTTTTTT. Its translation is CASSSPSGRTGELFF.

The sample holds one count of this clone. V usage is TRBV7-3 and J usage is TRBJ2-2; 9 bases are shared with TRBD2. The CDR3 spans 14 residues. J lost 6 bases, V lost 3 bases, and 2 bases had no gene match. In germline, CDR1 is SGHTA, CDR2 FQGTGA. The CDR3 DNA is TGTGCCAGCAGCTTGGGACTAGCCGCCGGGGAGCTGTTTTTT. Amino acid sequence: CASSLGLAAGELFF.

The chain carries TRBV18 and TRBJ1-5; D remains ambiguous. V lost 2 bases to trimming and J lost 5 bases, with 7 bases between them. This CDR3 is 13 amino acids long. CDR1 and CDR2 (germline): KGHSH, LQKENI. The CDR3 bases are TGTGCCAGCTCACCATCCCTAGATCAGCCCCAGCATTTT. Translating it yields CASSPSLDQPQHF.

The chain carries TRBV12-5 and TRBJ2-1, with a tentative D call TRBD1 (6 bases). V lost 5 bases and J lost 2, with 13 bases in between. This CDR3 has 15 residues. Germline loops: CDR1 LGHNT, CDR2 FRNRAP. CDR3: CASGQGSHPYNEQFF. CDR3 DNA sequence: TGTGCTAGTGGTCAGGGGTCCCACCCCTACAATGAGCAGTTCTTC.

V usage is TRBV6-4 and J usage is TRBJ1-2, with 9 bases identical to TRBD1. CDR3 length: 13 amino acids. V lost 7 bases to trimming and J lost 5 bases; unmatched junction nucleotides: 5. Germline values: CDR1 MRHNA, CDR2 SNTAGT. The CDR3 sequence is CASTPGTGYGYTF. CDR3 coding DNA: TGTGCCAGCACACCCGGGACAGGGTATGGCTACACCTTC.

The chain uses TRBV4-2 and TRBJ2-1; D remains ambiguous. Trimming stripped 0 bases from V and 8 bases from J, with 11 bases between. The germline V gene has CDR1 LGHNA and CDR2 YNFKEQ. The CDR3 extends over 14 amino acids. For the CDR3, the DNA is TGTGCCAGCAGCCAAGAAGCGTACTCAGATGAGCAGTTCTTC. Amino acids: CASSQEAYSDEQFF.

The genes are TRBV28 and TRBJ1-1, with D perhaps TRBD1 (6 bases). This CDR3 comprises 13 residues. Germline lookup yields CDR1 MDHEN and CDR2 SYDVKM. The V end was cut by 5 bases, the J end by 11 bases, with 18 bases between. The CDR3 sequence is CASSPSTGLRAFF. In DNA, the CDR3 is TGTGCCAGCAGTCCCTCTACAGGGTTGAGGGCTTTCTTT.

As DNA, the CDR3 is TGTGCCAGCAGTGTCGACAGTACCGTGGATGGCTACACCTTC. Its protein is CASSVDSTVDGYTF. The rearrangement uses TRBV25-1 and TRBJ1-2; possibly TRBD1 for D (5 bases). V was cut by 4 bases and J by 6 bases, with 15 bases left in between. Looked up from germline, CDR1 is MGHDK and CDR2 is SYGVNS. This CDR3 is 14 amino acids long.

The chain couples TRBV5-1 to TRBJ2-7; the match to TRBD1 covers 8 bases. CDR1 and CDR2 (germline): SGHRS, YFSETQ. V was pared by 3 bases and J by 9 bases, with 5 bases of the junction left unmatched. The length of the CDR3 is 12 residues. CDR3 nucleotide sequence: TGCGCCAGCAGCTCCAGCGGACAGGGGCAGTACTTC. Protein: CASSSSGQGQYF.

This clone was seen just once. The chain uses TRBV6-5 and TRBJ2-2, with D possibly matching TRBD1 (6 bases). The CDR3 has 13 amino acids. Germline-derived CDR1 and CDR2 are MNHEY and SVGAGI. Trimming shortened V by 10 bases and J by 6 bases, and 15 bases separated the two germline ends. CDR3 sequence (DNA): TGTGCCATCGCTACAGGGATTTCCGGGGAGCTGTTTTTT. Its protein product is CAIATGISGELFF.

V gene TRBV7-9 combines with J gene TRBJ1-3; 9 bases map to TRBD1. The germline gives CDR1 SEHNR, CDR2 FQNEAQ (reference sequence). V shed 7 bases and J 5 bases; nucleotides not matched to a gene: 6. The CDR3 is 14 residues long. The CDR3 loop reads CASTGTGPRNTIYF. As DNA, the CDR3 is TGTGCCAGCACCGGGACAGGGCCTCGAAACACCATATATTTT.

The CDR3 sequence is CASSRRRGQGTGELFF. In DNA, the CDR3 is TGTGCCAGCAGCCGGCGCAGGGGGCAAGGCACCGGGGAGCTGTTTTTT. This chain links TRBV3-1 (or the pseudogene TRBV3-2) with TRBJ2-2; 8 bases are a match to TRBD1. Germline V CDR1 and CDR2: LGHDT, YNNKEL (reference sequence). CDR3 size: 16 residues. The junction had 8 bases not matched to a gene; V was cut back by 4 bases and J by 4 bases.

The genes are TRBV18 and TRBJ1-1; 9 nucleotides line up with TRBD1. Germline lookup yields CDR1 KGHSH and CDR2 LQKENI. With 4 bases clipped from V and 1 base from J, the junction kept 7 bases outside the gene matches. The CDR3 totals 16 residues. The DNA of the CDR3 is TGTGCCAGCTCACTAAACTTGGGACAGGGGAACACTGAAGCTTTCTTT. Translation gives CASSLNLGQGNTEAFF.

The chain carries TRBV5-1 and TRBJ1-1; TRBD1 aligns across 7 bases. CDR1 SGHRS and CDR2 YFSETQ come from the germline V gene. The junction had 5 bases not matched to a gene; V was cut back by 0 bases and J by 3 bases. This CDR3 is built from 15 residues. CDR3 loop: CASSLETGSDTEAFF. As DNA, the CDR3 is TGCGCCAGCAGCTTGGAGACAGGGTCTGACACTGAAGCTTTCTTT. Combining the CDR3 with reference TRBV5-1 and TRBJ1-1 gives the whole variable domain KAGVTQTPRYLIKTRGQQVTLSCSPISGHRSVSWYQQTPGQGLQFLFEYFSETQRNKGNFPGRFSGRQFSNSRSEMNVSTLELGDSALYLCASSLETGSDTEAFFGQGTRLTVV.

In DNA, the CDR3 is TGTGCCAGCACCCTGGGGGAGGCCTCGTACAATGAGCAGTTCTTC. As protein: CASTLGEASYNEQFF. The V call is TRBV6-1, the J call TRBJ2-1; D perhaps matches TRBD2 (6 bases). CDR1 is MNHNS, CDR2 SASEGT, per germline. Trimming stripped 7 bases from V and 4 bases from J, with 17 bases between. The CDR3 is made up of 15 amino acids.

The chain is built from TRBV23-1 and TRBJ2-7, with a weak D call TRBD1 (5 bases). Being an ORF, TRBV23-1 has a function that is uncertain. V lost 3 bases to trimming and J lost 2 bases, with 11 bases between them. The CDR3 runs 14 residues. This CDR3 is CASSHFDSPYEQYF. As DNA, the CDR3 is TGCGCCAGCAGTCACTTCGACAGCCCCTACGAGCAGTACTTC.

V is TRBV11-1 and J is TRBJ2-5; unclear D gene. This CDR3 has 14 amino acids. The germline V gene has CDR1 SGHAT and CDR2 FQDESV (reference sequence). V was clipped by 1 base and J by 2 bases, with 8 bases between them. CDR3 DNA: TGTGCCAGCAGCTTAGGGGCAGGACAAGAGACCCAGTACTTC. It encodes CASSLGAGQETQYF. Combining the CDR3 with reference TRBV11-1 and TRBJ2-5 gives the whole variable domain EAEVAQSPRYKITEKSQAVAFWCDPISGHATLYWYRQILGQGPELLVQFQDESVVDDSQLPKDRFSAERLKGVDSTLKIQPAELGDSAMYLCASSLGAGQETQYFGPGTRLLVL.

CDR3 sequence reads: CASRRDSYNSPLHF. CDR3 nucleotides: TGTGCCAGCAGACGGGACAGCTATAATTCACCCCTCCACTTT. The chain links TRBV6-5 to TRBJ1-6; TRBD1 agrees at 7 bases. CDR1 MNHEY and CDR2 SVGAGI come from the germline V gene. The V gene end was trimmed by 6 bases and the J gene end by 3 bases; junction bases not matched to a gene: 2. This CDR3 is 14 amino acids long.

V usage is TRBV6-2 or TRBV6-3 and J usage is TRBJ2-6; D might be TRBD1 (6 bases). The V end lost 4 bases, the J end lost 3 bases, and 7 bases lay between the germline ends. Per germline, CDR1 MNHEY and CDR2 SVGEGT. The CDR3 loop spans 14 amino acids. The CDR3, as DNA: TGTGCCAGCAGTTGGGGGCATGGGGCCAACGTCCTGACTTTC. Amino acids: CASSWGHGANVLTF.

J is TRBJ1-4 and V is TRBV28; TRBD1 aligns across 8 bases. There are 15 residues in the CDR3. CDR1 is MDHEN, CDR2 SYDVKM, per germline. V lost 1 base to trimming and J lost 8 bases; unmatched junction nucleotides: 6. The CDR3 region has the DNA TGTGCCAGCAGTTTATCAGGCAGGGGGCCGGAAAAACTGTTTTTT. This encodes CASSLSGRGPEKLFF.

The rearrangement uses TRBV11-2 and TRBJ1-6; D not resolved. In germline, CDR1 is SGHAT, CDR2 FQNNGV. This CDR3 region has 14 residues. The V and J ends lost 7 bases and 6 bases respectively, with 13 bases between them. The CDR3 here is CASNPGVSNSPLHF. The DNA for the CDR3 is TGTGCCAGCAACCCCGGGGTATCTAATTCACCCCTCCACTTT. Variable domain in full (rest from reference TRBV11-2 and TRBJ1-6): EAGVAQSPRYKIIEKRQSVAFWCNPISGHATLYWYQQILGQGPKLLIQFQNNGVVDDSQLPKDRFSAERLKGVDSTLKIQPAKLEDSAVYLCASNPGVSNSPLHFGNGTRLTVT.